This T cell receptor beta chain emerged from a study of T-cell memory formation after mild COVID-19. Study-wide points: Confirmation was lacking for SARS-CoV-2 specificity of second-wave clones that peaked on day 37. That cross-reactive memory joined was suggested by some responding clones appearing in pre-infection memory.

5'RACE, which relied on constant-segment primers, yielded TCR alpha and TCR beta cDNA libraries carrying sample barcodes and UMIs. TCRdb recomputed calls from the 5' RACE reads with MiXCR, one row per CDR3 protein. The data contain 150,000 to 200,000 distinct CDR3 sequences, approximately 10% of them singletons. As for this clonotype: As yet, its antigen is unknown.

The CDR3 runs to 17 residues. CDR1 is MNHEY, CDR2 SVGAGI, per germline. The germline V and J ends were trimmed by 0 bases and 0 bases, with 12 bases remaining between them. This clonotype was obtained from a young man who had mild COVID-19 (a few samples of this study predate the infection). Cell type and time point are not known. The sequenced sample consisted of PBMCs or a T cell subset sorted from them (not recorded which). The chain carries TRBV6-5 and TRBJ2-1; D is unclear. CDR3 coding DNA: TGTGCCAGCAGTTACTCGATTCCGGTCACCTCCTACAATGAGCAGTTCTTC. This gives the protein CASSYSIPVTSYNEQFF.